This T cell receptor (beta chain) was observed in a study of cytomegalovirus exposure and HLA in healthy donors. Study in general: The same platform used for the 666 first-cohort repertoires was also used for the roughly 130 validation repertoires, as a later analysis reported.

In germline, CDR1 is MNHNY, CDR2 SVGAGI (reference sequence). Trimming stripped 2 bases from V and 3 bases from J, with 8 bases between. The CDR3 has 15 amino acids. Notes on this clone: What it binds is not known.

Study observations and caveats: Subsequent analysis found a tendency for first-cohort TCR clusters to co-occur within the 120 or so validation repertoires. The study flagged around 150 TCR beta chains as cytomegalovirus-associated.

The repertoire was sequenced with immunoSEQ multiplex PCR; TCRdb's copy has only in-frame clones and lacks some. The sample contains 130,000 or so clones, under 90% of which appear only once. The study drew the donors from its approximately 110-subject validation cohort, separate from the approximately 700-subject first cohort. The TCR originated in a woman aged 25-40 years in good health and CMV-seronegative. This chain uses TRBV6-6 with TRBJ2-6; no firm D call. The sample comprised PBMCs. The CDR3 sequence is CASSYEQVGANVLTF. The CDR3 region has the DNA TGTGCCAGCAGTTACGAGCAGGTTGGGGCCAACGTCCTGACTTTC.